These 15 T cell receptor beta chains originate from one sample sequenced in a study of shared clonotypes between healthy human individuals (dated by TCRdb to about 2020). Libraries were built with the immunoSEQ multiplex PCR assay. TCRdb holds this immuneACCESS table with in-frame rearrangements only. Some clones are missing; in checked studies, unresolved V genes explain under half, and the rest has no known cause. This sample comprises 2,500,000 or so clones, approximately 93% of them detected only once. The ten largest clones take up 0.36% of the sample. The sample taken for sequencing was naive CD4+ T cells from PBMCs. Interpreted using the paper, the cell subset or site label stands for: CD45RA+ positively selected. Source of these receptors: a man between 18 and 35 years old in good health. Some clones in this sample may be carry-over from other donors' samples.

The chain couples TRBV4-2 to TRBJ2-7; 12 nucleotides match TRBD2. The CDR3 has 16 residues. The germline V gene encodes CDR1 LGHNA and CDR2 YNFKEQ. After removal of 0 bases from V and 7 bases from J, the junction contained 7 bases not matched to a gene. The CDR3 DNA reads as TGTGCCAGCAGCCAAGATTTGGCTAGCGGGAGGGGTGAGCAGTACTTC. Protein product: CASSQDLASGRGEQYF.

Here the CDR3 DNA reads TGTGCCTGGAGTGTACAAGGGTTTGGTGGCTACACCTTC. Translating gives CAWSVQGFGGYTF. The rearrangement joins TRBV30 to TRBJ1-2, with D uncertain. Deletions cut 0 bases from V and 7 bases from J, with 12 bases between. The V gene's germline CDR1 is GTSNPN and CDR2 SVGIG (reference sequence). The CDR3 is 13 amino acids.

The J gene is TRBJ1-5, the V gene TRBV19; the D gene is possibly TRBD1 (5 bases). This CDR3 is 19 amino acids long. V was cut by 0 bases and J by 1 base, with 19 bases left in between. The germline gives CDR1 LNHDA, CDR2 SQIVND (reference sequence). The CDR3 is CASSIDRGSGSRSNQPQHF. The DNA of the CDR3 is TGTGCCAGTAGTATAGATCGGGGCTCAGGAAGTAGGAGCAATCAGCCCCAGCATTTT.

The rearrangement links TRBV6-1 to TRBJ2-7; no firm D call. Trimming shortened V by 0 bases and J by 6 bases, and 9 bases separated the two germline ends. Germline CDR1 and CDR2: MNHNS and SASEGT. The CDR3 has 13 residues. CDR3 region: CASSEAPGLEQYF. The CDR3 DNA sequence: TGTGCCAGCAGTGAAGCCCCCGGCCTCGAGCAGTACTTC.

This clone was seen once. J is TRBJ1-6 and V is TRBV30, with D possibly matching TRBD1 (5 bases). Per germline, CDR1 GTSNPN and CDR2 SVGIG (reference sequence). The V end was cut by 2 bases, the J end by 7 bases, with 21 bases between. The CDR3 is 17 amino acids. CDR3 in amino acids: CAWSPVRLTGLNSPLHF. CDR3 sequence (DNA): TGTGCCTGGAGTCCAGTACGTCTTACAGGTCTGAATTCACCCCTCCACTTT.

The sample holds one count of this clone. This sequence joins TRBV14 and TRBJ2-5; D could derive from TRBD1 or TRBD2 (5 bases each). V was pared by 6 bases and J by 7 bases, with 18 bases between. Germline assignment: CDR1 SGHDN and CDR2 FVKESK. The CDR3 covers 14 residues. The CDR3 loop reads CASSGVGVAGTQYF. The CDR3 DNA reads TGTGCCAGCAGTGGTGTGGGGGTCGCTGGGACCCAGTACTTC.

This chain's CDR3 is CASSPTDQDTEAFF. The CDR3 DNA reads as TGTGCCAGCTCACCGACAGATCAGGACACTGAAGCTTTCTTT. The chain recombines TRBV18 with TRBJ1-1; TRBD1 is a possible D gene (5 bases). Trimming stripped 3 bases from V and 3 bases from J, with 11 bases between. The CDR3 totals 14 residues. Looked up from germline, CDR1 is KGHSH and CDR2 is LQKENI.

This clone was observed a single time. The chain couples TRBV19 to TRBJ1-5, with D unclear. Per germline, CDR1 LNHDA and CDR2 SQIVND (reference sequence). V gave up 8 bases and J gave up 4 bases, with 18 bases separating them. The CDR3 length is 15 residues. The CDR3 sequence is CASRSTGLGNQPQHF. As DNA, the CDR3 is TGTGCCAGTCGCAGCACTGGTCTGGGGAATCAGCCCCAGCATTTT. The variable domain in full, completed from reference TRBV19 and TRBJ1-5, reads DGGITQSPKYLFRKEGQNVTLSCEQNLNHDAMYWYRQDPGQGLRLIYYSQIVNDFQKGDIAEGYSVSREKKESFPLTVTSAQKNPTAFYLCASRSTGLGNQPQHFGDGTRLSIL.

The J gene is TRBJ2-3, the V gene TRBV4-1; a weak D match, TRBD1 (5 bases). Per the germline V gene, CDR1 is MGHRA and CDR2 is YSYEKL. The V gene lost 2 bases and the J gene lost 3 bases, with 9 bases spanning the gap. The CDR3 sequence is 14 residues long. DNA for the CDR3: TGCGCCAGCAGCCAAAGTAGGGGTACAGATACGCAGTATTTT. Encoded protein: CASSQSRGTDTQYF.

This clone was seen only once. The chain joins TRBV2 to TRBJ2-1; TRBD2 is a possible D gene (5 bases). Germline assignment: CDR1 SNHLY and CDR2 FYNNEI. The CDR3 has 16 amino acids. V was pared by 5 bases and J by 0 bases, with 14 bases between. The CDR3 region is CASSRNGGGSYNEQFF. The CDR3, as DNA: TGTGCCAGCAGTCGGAACGGAGGAGGCTCCTACAATGAGCAGTTCTTC. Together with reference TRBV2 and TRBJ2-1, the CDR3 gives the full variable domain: EPEVTQTPSHQVTQMGQEVILRCVPISNHLYFYWYRQILGQKVEFLVSFYNNEISEKSEIFDDQFSVERPDGSNFTLKIRSTKLEDSAMYFCASSRNGGGSYNEQFFGPGTRLTVL.

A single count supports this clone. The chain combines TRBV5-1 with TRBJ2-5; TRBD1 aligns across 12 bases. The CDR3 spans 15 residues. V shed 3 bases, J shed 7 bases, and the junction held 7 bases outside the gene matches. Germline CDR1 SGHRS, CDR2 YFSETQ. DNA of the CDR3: TGCGCCAGCAGCTGGACGGGACAGGGGGCAGGGACCCAGTACTTC. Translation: CASSWTGQGAGTQYF.

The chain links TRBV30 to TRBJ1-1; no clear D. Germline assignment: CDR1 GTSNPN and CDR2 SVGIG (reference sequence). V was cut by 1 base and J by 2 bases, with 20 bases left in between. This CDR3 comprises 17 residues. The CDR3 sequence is CAWSDQGRPKDNTEAFF. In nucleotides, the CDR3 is TGTGCCTGGAGTGACCAAGGGCGGCCTAAGGATAACACTGAAGCTTTCTTT.

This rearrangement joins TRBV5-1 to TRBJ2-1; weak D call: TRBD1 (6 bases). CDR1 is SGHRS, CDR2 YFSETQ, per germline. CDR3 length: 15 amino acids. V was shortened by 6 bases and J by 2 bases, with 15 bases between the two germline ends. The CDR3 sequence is CASNSLAGAYNEQFF. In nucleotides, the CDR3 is TGCGCCAGCAATTCACTGGCAGGGGCCTACAATGAGCAGTTCTTC.

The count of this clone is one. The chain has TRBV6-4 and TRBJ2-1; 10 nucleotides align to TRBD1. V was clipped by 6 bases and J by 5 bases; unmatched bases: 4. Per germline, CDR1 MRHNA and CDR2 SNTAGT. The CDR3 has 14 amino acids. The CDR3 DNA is TGTGCCAGCAGCCGACAGGGGGCGGACAATGAGCAGTTCTTC. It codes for CASSRQGADNEQFF.

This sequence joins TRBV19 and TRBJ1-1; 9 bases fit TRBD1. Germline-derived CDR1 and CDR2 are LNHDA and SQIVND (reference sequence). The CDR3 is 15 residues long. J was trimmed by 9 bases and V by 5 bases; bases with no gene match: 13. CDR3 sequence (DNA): TGTGCCAGTAGTGGAACCGGGACAGGGAACGTAAAAGCTTTCTTT. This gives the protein CASSGTGTGNVKAFF.